The table lists the clone carrying this T cell receptor beta chain with a count of one. The antigen is undetermined. The sample comes from a study of shared clonotypes between healthy human individuals. Study summary: CD4 naive cells filled three plates per donor, CD4 memory three, CD8 naive two and CD8 memory one. Findings of the study overall: The sharing of about 5% of naive CD4 clonotypes was seen across a handful of donors.

Produced via immunoSEQ multiplex PCR; TCRdb's table is partial and in-frame only. The sample shows 2 million to 2.5 million clones, 95% of them seen only once. The length of the CDR3 is 14 residues. Germline assignment: CDR1 MDHEN and CDR2 SYDVKM. Trimming pared 2 bases from V and 7 bases from J, leaving 9 bases between. Sequenced: naive CD4+ T cells sorted from blood. Subset given: CD45RA+ positively selected. This chain connects TRBV28 to TRBJ1-6, with D tentatively TRBD1 (5 bases). This TCR derives from a young man in good health. CDR3 residues: CASSLGGENSPLHF. The CDR3 nucleotides are TGTGCCAGCAGTTTAGGGGGTGAGAATTCACCCCTCCACTTT.